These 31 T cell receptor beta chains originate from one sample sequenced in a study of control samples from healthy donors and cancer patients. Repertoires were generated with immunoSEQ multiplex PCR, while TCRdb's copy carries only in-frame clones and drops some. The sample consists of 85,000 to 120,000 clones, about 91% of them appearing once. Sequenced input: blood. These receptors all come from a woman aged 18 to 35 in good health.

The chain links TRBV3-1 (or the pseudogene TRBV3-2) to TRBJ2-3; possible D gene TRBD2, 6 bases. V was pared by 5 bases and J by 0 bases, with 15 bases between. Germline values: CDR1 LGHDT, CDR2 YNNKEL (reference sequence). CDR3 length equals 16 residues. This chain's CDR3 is CASSVLGGWSTDTQYF. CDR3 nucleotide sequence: TGTGCCAGCAGCGTCCTCGGGGGTTGGAGCACAGATACGCAGTATTTT.

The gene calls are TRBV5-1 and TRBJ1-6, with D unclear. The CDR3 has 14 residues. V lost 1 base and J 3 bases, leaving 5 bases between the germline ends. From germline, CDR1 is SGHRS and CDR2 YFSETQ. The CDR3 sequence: CASSLSVYNSPLHF. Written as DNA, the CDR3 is TGCGCCAGCAGCTTGTCTGTCTATAATTCACCCCTCCACTTT. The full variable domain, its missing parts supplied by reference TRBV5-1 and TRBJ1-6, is KAGVTQTPRYLIKTRGQQVTLSCSPISGHRSVSWYQQTPGQGLQFLFEYFSETQRNKGNFPGRFSGRQFSNSRSEMNVSTLELGDSALYLCASSLSVYNSPLHFGNGTRLTVT.

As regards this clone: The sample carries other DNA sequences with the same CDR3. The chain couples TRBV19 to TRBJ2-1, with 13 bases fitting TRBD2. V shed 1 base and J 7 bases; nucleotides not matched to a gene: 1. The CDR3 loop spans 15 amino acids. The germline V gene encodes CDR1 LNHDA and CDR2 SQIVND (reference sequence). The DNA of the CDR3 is TGTGCCAGTAGTATAGGACTAGCGGGGGGTAATGAGCAGTTCTTC. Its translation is CASSIGLAGGNEQFF.

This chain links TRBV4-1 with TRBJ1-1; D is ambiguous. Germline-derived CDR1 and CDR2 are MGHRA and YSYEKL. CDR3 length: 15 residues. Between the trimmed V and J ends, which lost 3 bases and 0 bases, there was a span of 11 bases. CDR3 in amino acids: CASSQAIVVNTEAFF. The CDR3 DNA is TGCGCCAGCAGCCAGGCGATAGTCGTGAACACTGAAGCTTTCTTT.

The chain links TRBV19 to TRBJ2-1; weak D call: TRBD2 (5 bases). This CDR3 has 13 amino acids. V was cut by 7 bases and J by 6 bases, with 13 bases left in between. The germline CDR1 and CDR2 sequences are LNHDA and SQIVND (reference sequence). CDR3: CASTAEAGNEQFF. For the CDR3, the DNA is TGTGCCAGTACCGCGGAGGCCGGCAATGAGCAGTTCTTC.

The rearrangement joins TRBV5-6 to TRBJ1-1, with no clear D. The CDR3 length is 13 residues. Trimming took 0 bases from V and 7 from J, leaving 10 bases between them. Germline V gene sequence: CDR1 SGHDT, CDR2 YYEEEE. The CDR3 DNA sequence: TGTGCCAGCAGCTTGGCCCGTCTGGGTGAAGCTTTCTTT. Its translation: CASSLARLGEAFF.

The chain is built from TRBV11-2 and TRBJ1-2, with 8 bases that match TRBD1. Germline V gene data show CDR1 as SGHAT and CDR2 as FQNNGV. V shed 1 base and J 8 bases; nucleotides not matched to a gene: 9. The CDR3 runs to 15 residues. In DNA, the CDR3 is TGTGCCAGCAGCTTAGGGGTCGGGACAGGTCTCGGCTACACCTTC. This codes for CASSLGVGTGLGYTF. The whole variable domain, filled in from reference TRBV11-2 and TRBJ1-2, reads EAGVAQSPRYKIIEKRQSVAFWCNPISGHATLYWYQQILGQGPKLLIQFQNNGVVDDSQLPKDRFSAERLKGVDSTLKIQPAKLEDSAVYLCASSLGVGTGLGYTFGSGTRLTVV.

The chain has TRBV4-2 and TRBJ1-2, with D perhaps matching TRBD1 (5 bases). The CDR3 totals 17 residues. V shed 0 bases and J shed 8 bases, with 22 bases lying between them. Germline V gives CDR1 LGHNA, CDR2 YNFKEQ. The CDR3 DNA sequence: TGTGCCAGCAGCCAAGACGGTGCGGGGCACAGGTCTTTCGGCTACACCTTC. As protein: CASSQDGAGHRSFGYTF.

CDR3: CASSQGDSYEGAFF. CDR3 nucleotides: TGCGCCAGCAGCCAAGGGGACAGTTACGAAGGAGCTTTCTTT. The gene calls are TRBV4-1 and TRBJ1-1; 7 bases agree with TRBD1. J lost 10 bases, V lost 1 base, and 9 bases had no gene match. The germline CDR1 and CDR2 sequences are MGHRA and YSYEKL. The CDR3 sequence is 14 residues long.

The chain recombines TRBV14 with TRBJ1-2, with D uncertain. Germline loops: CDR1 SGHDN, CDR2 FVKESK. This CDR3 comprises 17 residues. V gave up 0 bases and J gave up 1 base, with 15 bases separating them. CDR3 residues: CASSQEETAQLNYGYTF. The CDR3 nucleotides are TGTGCCAGCAGCCAAGAAGAAACGGCCCAACTTAACTATGGCTACACCTTC.

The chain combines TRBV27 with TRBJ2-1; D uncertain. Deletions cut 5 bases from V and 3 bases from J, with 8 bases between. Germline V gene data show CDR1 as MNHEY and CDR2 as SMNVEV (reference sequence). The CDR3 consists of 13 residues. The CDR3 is CASSRVGYNEQFF. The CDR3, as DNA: TGTGCCAGCAGTCGGGTAGGCTACAATGAGCAGTTCTTC.

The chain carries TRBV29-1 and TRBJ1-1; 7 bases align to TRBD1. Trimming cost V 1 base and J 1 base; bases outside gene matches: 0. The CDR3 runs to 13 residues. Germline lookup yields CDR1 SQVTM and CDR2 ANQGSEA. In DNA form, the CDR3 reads TGCAGCGTTGAAGCAGGGGGGAACACTGAAGCTTTCTTT. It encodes CSVEAGGNTEAFF.

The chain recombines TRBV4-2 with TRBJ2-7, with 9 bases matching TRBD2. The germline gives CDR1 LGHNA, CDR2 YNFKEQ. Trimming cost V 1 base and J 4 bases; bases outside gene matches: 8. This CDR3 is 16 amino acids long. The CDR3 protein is CASSQGAGSGSYEQYF. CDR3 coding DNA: TGTGCCAGCAGCCAAGGGGCCGGTAGCGGGAGTTACGAGCAGTACTTC.

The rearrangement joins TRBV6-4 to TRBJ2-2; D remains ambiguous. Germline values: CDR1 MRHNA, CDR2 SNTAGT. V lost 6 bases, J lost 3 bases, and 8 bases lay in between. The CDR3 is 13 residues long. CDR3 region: CASRRHDTGELFF. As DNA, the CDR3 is TGTGCCAGCAGACGACATGACACCGGGGAGCTGTTTTTT.

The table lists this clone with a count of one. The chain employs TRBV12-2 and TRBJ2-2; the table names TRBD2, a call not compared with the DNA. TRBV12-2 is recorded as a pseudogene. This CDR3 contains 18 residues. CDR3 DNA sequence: TGTGCAAGTCGCTTAGCGTTAAAAGCGGGAGTCGGCACCGGGGAGCTGTTTTTT. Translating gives CASRLALKAGVGTGELFF.

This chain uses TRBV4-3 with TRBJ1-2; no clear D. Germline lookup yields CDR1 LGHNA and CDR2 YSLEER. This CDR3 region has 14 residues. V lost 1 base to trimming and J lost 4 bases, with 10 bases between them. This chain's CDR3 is CASSQVIGRYGYTF. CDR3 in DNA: TGCGCCAGCAGCCAAGTTATAGGGCGCTATGGCTACACCTTC.

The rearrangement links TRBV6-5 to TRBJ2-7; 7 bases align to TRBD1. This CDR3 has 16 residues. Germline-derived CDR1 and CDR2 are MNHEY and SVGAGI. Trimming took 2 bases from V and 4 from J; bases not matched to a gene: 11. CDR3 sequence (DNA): TGTGCCAGCAGTTACACTTTGACAGGGTCCCCATACGAGCAGTACTTC. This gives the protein CASSYTLTGSPYEQYF.

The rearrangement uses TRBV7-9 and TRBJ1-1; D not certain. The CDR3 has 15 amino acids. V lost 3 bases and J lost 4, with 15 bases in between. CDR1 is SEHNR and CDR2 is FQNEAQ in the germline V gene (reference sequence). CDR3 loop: CASSFPRRGFTEAFF. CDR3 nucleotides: TGTGCCAGCAGCTTCCCCAGGCGCGGGTTCACTGAAGCTTTCTTT.

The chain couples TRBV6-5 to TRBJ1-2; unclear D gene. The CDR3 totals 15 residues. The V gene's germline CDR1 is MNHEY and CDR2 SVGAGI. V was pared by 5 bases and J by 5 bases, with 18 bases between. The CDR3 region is CASSKSGPDPYGYTF. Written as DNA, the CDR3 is TGTGCCAGCAGTAAATCCGGGCCTGACCCTTATGGCTACACCTTC.

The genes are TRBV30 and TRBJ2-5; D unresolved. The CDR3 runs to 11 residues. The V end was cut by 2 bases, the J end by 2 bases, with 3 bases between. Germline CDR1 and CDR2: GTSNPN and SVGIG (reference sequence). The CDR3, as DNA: TGTGCCTGGAGTCAACAAGAGACCCAGTACTTC. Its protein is CAWSQQETQYF.

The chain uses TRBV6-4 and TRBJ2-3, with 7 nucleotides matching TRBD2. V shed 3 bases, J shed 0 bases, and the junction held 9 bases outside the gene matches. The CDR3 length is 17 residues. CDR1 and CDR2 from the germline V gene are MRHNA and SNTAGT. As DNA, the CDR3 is TGTGCCAGCAGTGAATCGCGCGGGGGACCCAGCACAGATACGCAGTATTTT. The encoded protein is CASSESRGGPSTDTQYF.

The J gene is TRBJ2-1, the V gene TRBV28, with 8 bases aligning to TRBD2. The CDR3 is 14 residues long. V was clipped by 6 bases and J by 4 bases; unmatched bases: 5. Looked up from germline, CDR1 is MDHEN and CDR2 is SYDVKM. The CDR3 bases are TGTGCCAGCAGAGAACTAGCGGCGTACAATGAGCAGTTCTTC. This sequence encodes CASRELAAYNEQFF.

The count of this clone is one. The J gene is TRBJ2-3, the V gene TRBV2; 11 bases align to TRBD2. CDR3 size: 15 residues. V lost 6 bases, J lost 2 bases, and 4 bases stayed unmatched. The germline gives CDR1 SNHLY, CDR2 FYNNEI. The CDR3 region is CASRNSGGATDTQYF. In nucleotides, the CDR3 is TGTGCCAGCAGGAATAGCGGGGGGGCCACAGATACGCAGTATTTT.

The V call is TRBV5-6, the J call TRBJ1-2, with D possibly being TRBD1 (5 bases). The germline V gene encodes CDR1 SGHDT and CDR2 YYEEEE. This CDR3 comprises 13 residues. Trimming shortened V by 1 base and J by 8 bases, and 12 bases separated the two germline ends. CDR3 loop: CASSLQGGLGYTF. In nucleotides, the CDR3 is TGTGCCAGCAGCTTGCAGGGAGGCCTCGGCTACACCTTC. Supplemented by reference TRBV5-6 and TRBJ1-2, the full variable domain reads DAGVTQSPTHLIKTRGQQVTLRCSPKSGHDTVSWYQQALGQGPQFIFQYYEEEERQRGNFPDRFSGHQFPNYSSELNVNALLLGDSALYLCASSLQGGLGYTFGSGTRLTVV.

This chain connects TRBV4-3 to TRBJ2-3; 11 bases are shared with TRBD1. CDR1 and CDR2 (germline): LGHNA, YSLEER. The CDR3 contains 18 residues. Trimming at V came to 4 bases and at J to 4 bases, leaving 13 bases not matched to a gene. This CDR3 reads CASSRGQGAPLVADTQYF. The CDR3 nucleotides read TGCGCCAGCAGCCGTGGACAGGGGGCGCCGTTAGTCGCAGATACGCAGTATTTT.

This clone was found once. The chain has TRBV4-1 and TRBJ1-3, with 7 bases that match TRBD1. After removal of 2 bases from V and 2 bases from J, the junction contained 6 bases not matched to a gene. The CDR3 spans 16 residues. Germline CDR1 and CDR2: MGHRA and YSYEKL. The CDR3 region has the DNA TGCGCCAGCAGCCAATTGACAGGGACAACTGGAAACACCATATATTTT. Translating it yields CASSQLTGTTGNTIYF.

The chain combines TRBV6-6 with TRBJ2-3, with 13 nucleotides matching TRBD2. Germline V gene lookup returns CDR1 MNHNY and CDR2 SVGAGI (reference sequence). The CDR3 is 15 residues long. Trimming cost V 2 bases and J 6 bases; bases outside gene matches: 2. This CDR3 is CASSYQGLAGDTQYF. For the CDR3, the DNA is TGTGCCAGCAGTTACCAGGGACTAGCGGGGGATACGCAGTATTTT.

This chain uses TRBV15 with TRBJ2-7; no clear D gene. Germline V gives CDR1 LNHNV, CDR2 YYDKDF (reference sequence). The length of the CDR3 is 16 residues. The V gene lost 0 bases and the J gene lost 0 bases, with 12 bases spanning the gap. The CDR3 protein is CATSRDPDLFSYEQYF. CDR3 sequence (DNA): TGTGCCACCAGCAGAGACCCGGACCTATTCTCCTACGAGCAGTACTTC.

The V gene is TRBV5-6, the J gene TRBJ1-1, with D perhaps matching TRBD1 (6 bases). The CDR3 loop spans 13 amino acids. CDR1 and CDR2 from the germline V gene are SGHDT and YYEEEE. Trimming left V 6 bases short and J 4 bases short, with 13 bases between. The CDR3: CASTSKGGTEAFF. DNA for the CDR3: TGTGCCAGCACCAGTAAAGGGGGCACTGAAGCTTTCTTT.

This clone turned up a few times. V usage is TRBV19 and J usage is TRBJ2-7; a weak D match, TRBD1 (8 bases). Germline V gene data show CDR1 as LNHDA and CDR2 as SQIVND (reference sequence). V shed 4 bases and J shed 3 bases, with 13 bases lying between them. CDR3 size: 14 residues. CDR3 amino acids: CASSKTGDYYEQYF. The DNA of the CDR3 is TGTGCCAGTAGTAAGACAGGGGACTACTACGAGCAGTACTTC. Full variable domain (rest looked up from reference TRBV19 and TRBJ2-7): DGGITQSPKYLFRKEGQNVTLSCEQNLNHDAMYWYRQDPGQGLRLIYYSQIVNDFQKGDIAEGYSVSREKKESFPLTVTSAQKNPTAFYLCASSKTGDYYEQYFGPGTRLTVT.

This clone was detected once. The chain's CDR3 is CANLLTNTIYF. The CDR3, as DNA: TGTGCCAACCTTTTGACCAACACCATATATTTT. This chain joins TRBV19 and TRBJ1-3; D call uncertain. Between the trimmed V and J ends, which lost 10 bases and 7 bases, there was a span of 11 bases. The CDR3 runs 11 residues. The germline V gene has CDR1 LNHDA and CDR2 SQIVND (reference sequence).